The 27 T cell receptor beta chains in this list originate from one sample, sequenced in a study of blood T cell repertoires in COVID-19 (TCRdb year 2020). The library was produced with the immunoSEQ multiplex PCR assay. TCRdb limited this immuneACCESS table to in-frame rearrangements with V and J called. A share of clones is missing; checked studies link under half to unresolved V genes, and the rest is unexplained. The sample has 200,000 to 300,000 clones on record, approximately 90% of them singletons. Approximately 3.3% of the sample lies in the top ten. Sequencing input: peripheral blood. The source of these receptors is a woman between 40 and 55 years old with acute or convalescent COVID-19.

J is TRBJ1-6 and V is TRBV7-9; 7 positions agree with TRBD1. V lost 5 bases and J lost 10; bases outside the gene matches: 11. The CDR3 sequence is 15 residues long. Germline CDR1 reads SEHNR; CDR2 reads FQNEAQ (reference sequence). The CDR3 DNA follows: TGTGCCAGCAGCATCCTACAGGGGCCGGTCTCACCCCTCCACTTT. Amino acids: CASSILQGPVSPLHF. Based on the CDR3 plus reference TRBV7-9 and TRBJ1-6, the full variable domain is DTGVSQNPRHKITKRGQNVTFRCDPISEHNRLYWYRQTLGQGPEFLTYFQNEAQLEKSRLLSDRFSAERPKGSFSTLEIQRTEQGDSAMYLCASSILQGPVSPLHFGNGTRLTVT.

This clone was observed once. The V call is TRBV5-4, the J call TRBJ2-5, with D possibly matching TRBD1 (6 bases). The CDR3 is made up of 14 amino acids. Trimming pared 2 bases from V and 4 bases from J, leaving 12 bases between. Germline values: CDR1 SGHNT, CDR2 YYREEE (reference sequence). Written as DNA, the CDR3 is TGTGCCAGCAGCTTTATAGGGGGTGGAGAGACCCAGTACTTC. This gives the protein CASSFIGGGETQYF.

This clone was picked up one time. The chain is built from TRBV29-1 and TRBJ1-1, with TRBD1 matching over 8 bases. The V segment lost 7 bases and the J segment 4 bases; nucleotides outside the gene matches: 5. In germline, CDR1 is SQVTM, CDR2 ANQGSEA. The CDR3 contains 12 residues. The CDR3 loop reads CSAGQGSTEAFF. For the CDR3, the DNA is TGCAGCGCTGGACAGGGATCCACTGAAGCTTTCTTT.

This clone occurred once. The chain couples TRBV6-4 to TRBJ2-1; D not certain. The CDR3 runs 16 residues. V lost 3 bases to trimming and J lost 7 bases, with 19 bases between them. Germline-derived CDR1 and CDR2 are MRHNA and SNTAGT. This chain's CDR3 is CASSDFPSVVVNEQFF. For the CDR3, the DNA is TGTGCCAGCAGTGATTTTCCGTCGGTTGTGGTTAATGAGCAGTTCTTC.

This clone appeared a single time. The V and J genes are TRBV19 and TRBJ1-2; TRBD1 aligns across 7 bases. The CDR3 loop spans 16 amino acids. The germline V gene has CDR1 LNHDA and CDR2 SQIVND (reference sequence). The ends lost 10 bases at V and 5 bases at J; junction bases unmatched: 19. The CDR3 nucleotides read TGTGCCACTCTGGAAGACAACAGGGGACCTTCTTATGGCTACACCTTC. Protein sequence: CATLEDNRGPSYGYTF. The full variable domain, its missing parts supplied by reference TRBV19 and TRBJ1-2, is DGGITQSPKYLFRKEGQNVTLSCEQNLNHDAMYWYRQDPGQGLRLIYYSQIVNDFQKGDIAEGYSVSREKKESFPLTVTSAQKNPTAFYLCATLEDNRGPSYGYTFGSGTRLTVV.

The V gene is TRBV5-1, the J gene TRBJ2-1; possible D gene TRBD1, 6 bases. CDR1 SGHRS and CDR2 YFSETQ come from the germline V gene. Trimming took off 2 bases at V and 2 bases at J, with 14 bases between the two ends. The CDR3 contains 16 residues. The CDR3 sequence: CASSFSGQGPYNEQFF. Here the CDR3 DNA reads TGCGCCAGCAGCTTCAGTGGGCAGGGGCCCTACAATGAGCAGTTCTTC.

The V and J genes are TRBV3-1 (or the pseudogene TRBV3-2) and TRBJ1-2; 8 nucleotides match TRBD1. Germline V gene lookup returns CDR1 LGHDT and CDR2 YNNKEL (reference sequence). The V and J ends lost 2 bases and 5 bases, in that order; junction bases with no gene match: 4. The CDR3 extends over 14 amino acids. The CDR3 sequence is CASSQLRTGYGYTF. DNA of the CDR3: TGTGCCAGCAGCCAACTTCGGACAGGGTATGGCTACACCTTC.

This rearrangement joins TRBV30 to TRBJ1-1; D is undetermined. Trimming left V 0 bases short and J 3 bases short, with 8 bases between. This CDR3 comprises 13 residues. Germline V gene sequence: CDR1 GTSNPN, CDR2 SVGIG (reference sequence). This CDR3 reads CAWSVREDTEAFF. CDR3 coding DNA: TGTGCCTGGAGTGTACGGGAGGACACTGAAGCTTTCTTT.

In this sample, this clone turned up once. The rearrangement links TRBV28 to TRBJ1-5; D is unresolved. V dropped 7 bases and J dropped 5 bases, with 9 bases sitting between them. Germline loops: CDR1 MDHEN, CDR2 SYDVKM. The CDR3 runs to 12 residues. The CDR3 DNA is TGTGCCAGCACCCAACCGGATCAGCCCCAGCATTTT. Translating it yields CASTQPDQPQHF.

The gene calls are TRBV24-1 and TRBJ2-1, with D possibly matching TRBD2 (5 bases). From germline, CDR1 is KGHDR and CDR2 SFDVKD. The CDR3 is 17 amino acids. Deletions cut 2 bases from V and 2 bases from J, with 15 bases between. DNA of the CDR3: TGTGCCACCAGTGATTCCGGACTTTCTAAAACCTACAATGAGCAGTTCTTC. Amino acid sequence: CATSDSGLSKTYNEQFF.

The rearrangement joins TRBV27 to TRBJ2-7; maybe TRBD1 (5 bases). The germline V gene has CDR1 MNHEY and CDR2 SMNVEV (reference sequence). The CDR3 covers 14 residues. The V and J ends lost 2 bases and 3 bases respectively, with 11 bases between them. CDR3: CASSLMAGLYEQYV. CDR3 DNA sequence: TGTGCCAGCAGTTTAATGGCAGGGCTCTACGAGCAGTACGTC.

The genes are TRBV5-1 and TRBJ2-2, with a possible D match to TRBD1 (7 bases). The V gene lost 0 bases and the J gene lost 5 bases, with 11 bases spanning the gap. This CDR3 contains 15 residues. The V gene's germline CDR1 is SGHRS and CDR2 YFSETQ. CDR3 nucleotides: TGCGCCAGCAGCTTGGTGACAGGGACTACCGGGGAGCTGTTTTTT. This translates into CASSLVTGTTGELFF.

In DNA, the CDR3 is TGTGCCAGCTCACAGTGGACAGGGGTTTCGGGGGAGACCCAGTACTTC. Translated, it gives CASSQWTGVSGETQYF. V gene TRBV18 combines with J gene TRBJ2-5; 9 bases line up with TRBD1. V was clipped by 4 bases and J by 5 bases; unmatched bases: 11. The length of the CDR3 is 16 residues. Germline V CDR1 and CDR2: KGHSH, LQKENI.

The chain is built from TRBV30 and TRBJ1-2; TRBD1 aligns across 7 bases. This CDR3 contains 11 residues. V trimming: 8 bases; J trimming: 12 bases; junction bases outside the gene matches: 12. The germline gives CDR1 GTSNPN, CDR2 SVGIG (reference sequence). As DNA, the CDR3 is TGTGCCGGTAGCAGGGGGGAATACAACACCTTC. Protein product: CAGSRGEYNTF.

CDR3 region: CAISEQGSRPNTEAFF. DNA for the CDR3: TGTGCCATCAGTGAACAGGGGTCCCGACCGAACACTGAAGCTTTCTTT. The V call is TRBV10-3, the J call TRBJ1-1, with 7 bases lining up with TRBD1. Germline V CDR1 and CDR2: ENHRY, SYGVKD. J was trimmed by 1 base and V by 3 bases; bases with no gene match: 8. The CDR3 runs to 16 residues.

A remark on this clone: Different DNA sequences within this sample yield the same CDR3. The V call is TRBV7-3, the J call TRBJ1-6; no definite D call. Trimming cost V 6 bases and J 8 bases, with 11 bases left between them. The CDR3 spans 13 residues. Germline loops: CDR1 SGHTA, CDR2 FQGTGA. The CDR3 sequence: CASSLSGDSPLHF. The CDR3 region has the DNA TGTGCCAGCAGTCTTAGTGGAGATTCACCCCTCCACTTT.

The chain combines TRBV6-5 with TRBJ1-4, with D uncertain. The CDR3 runs to 13 residues. Trimming cost V 10 bases and J 0 bases, with 9 bases left between them. Germline V gene data show CDR1 as MNHEY and CDR2 as SVGAGI. CDR3 in DNA: TGTGCCATCCAGGATCCAACTAATGAAAAACTGTTTTTT. Protein product: CAIQDPTNEKLFF.

This chain joins TRBV25-1 and TRBJ1-2, with TRBD1 matching 9 bases. After removal of 3 bases from V and 4 bases from J, the junction contained 9 bases not matched to a gene. This CDR3 contains 16 residues. Per germline, CDR1 MGHDK and CDR2 SYGVNS. The CDR3 DNA sequence: TGTGCCAGCAGTGAGAGGGGGGGACAGGGCCTCTATGGCTACACCTTC. The encoded protein is CASSERGGQGLYGYTF.

V usage is TRBV24-1 and J usage is TRBJ2-1, with 8 bases lining up with TRBD2. The CDR3 spans 16 residues. V shed 4 bases and J 5 bases; nucleotides not matched to a gene: 9. Germline values: CDR1 KGHDR, CDR2 SFDVKD. CDR3 nucleotide sequence: TGTGCCACCAGTGAGGCCTCTTCGGGGGGGGACAATGAGCAGTTCTTC. This codes for CATSEASSGGDNEQFF.

J is TRBJ2-3 and V is TRBV19; 9 bases match TRBD1. J lost 6 bases, V lost 5 bases, and 6 bases had no gene match. This CDR3 contains 14 residues. CDR1 and CDR2 from the germline V gene are LNHDA and SQIVND (reference sequence). Here the CDR3 DNA reads TGTGCCAGTAGTCCTCGGACAGGGGAGGATACGCAGTATTTT. It codes for CASSPRTGEDTQYF. Filled out from reference TRBV19 and TRBJ2-3, the complete variable domain reads DGGITQSPKYLFRKEGQNVTLSCEQNLNHDAMYWYRQDPGQGLRLIYYSQIVNDFQKGDIAEGYSVSREKKESFPLTVTSAQKNPTAFYLCASSPRTGEDTQYFGPGTRLTVL.

V is TRBV5-1 and J is TRBJ1-1; D uncertain. The CDR3 contains 13 residues. Germline CDR1 SGHRS, CDR2 YFSETQ. The V gene lost 4 bases and the J gene lost 0 bases, with 7 bases spanning the gap. In DNA, the CDR3 is TGCGCCAGCAGCGAGGGCGTGAACACTGAAGCTTTCTTT. As protein: CASSEGVNTEAFF.

The J gene is TRBJ2-5, the V gene TRBV7-2; 7 positions match TRBD2. Germline V gene data show CDR1 as SGHTA and CDR2 as FQGNSA. The junction had 10 bases not matched to a gene; V was cut back by 4 bases and J by 2 bases. The CDR3 contains 16 residues. CDR3 region: CASSSLGGGMQETQYF. Here the CDR3 DNA reads TGTGCCAGCAGCTCCCTTGGCGGGGGAATGCAAGAGACCCAGTACTTC.

This chain joins TRBV19 and TRBJ1-1, with 8 bases aligning to TRBD1. V was clipped by 8 bases and J by 0 bases; unmatched bases: 8. The CDR3 loop spans 15 amino acids. Germline V gene data show CDR1 as LNHDA and CDR2 as SQIVND (reference sequence). The DNA for the CDR3 is TGTGCCAGTCTTAGACAGGGGCCTTTGAACACTGAAGCTTTCTTT. Translating it yields CASLRQGPLNTEAFF.

The genes are TRBV19 and TRBJ1-3; 7 bases are a match to TRBD1. Germline V gives CDR1 LNHDA, CDR2 SQIVND (reference sequence). The CDR3 sequence is 14 residues long. With 4 bases clipped from V and 0 bases from J, the junction kept 0 bases outside the gene matches. The CDR3 loop is CASSTGGSGNTIYF. The CDR3 DNA sequence: TGTGCCAGTAGTACAGGGGGCTCTGGAAACACCATATATTTT. The whole variable domain, filled in from reference TRBV19 and TRBJ1-3, reads DGGITQSPKYLFRKEGQNVTLSCEQNLNHDAMYWYRQDPGQGLRLIYYSQIVNDFQKGDIAEGYSVSREKKESFPLTVTSAQKNPTAFYLCASSTGGSGNTIYFGEGSWLTVV.

CDR3 in amino acids: CASSFGEREKLFF. The CDR3 nucleotides are TGTGCCAGCAGTTTTGGAGAGCGAGAAAAACTGTTTTTT. The V call is TRBV27, the J call TRBJ1-4; no clear D gene. The CDR3 has 13 residues. V was trimmed by 3 bases and J by 8 bases, leaving 10 bases between them. The germline CDR1 and CDR2 sequences are MNHEY and SMNVEV (reference sequence).

This clone was picked up one time. The chain carries TRBV7-9 and TRBJ2-2; no definite D call. Germline V lookup: CDR1 SEHNR, CDR2 FQNEAQ (reference sequence). The germline V and J ends were trimmed by 5 bases and 3 bases, with 10 bases remaining between them. CDR3 length equals 14 residues. In nucleotides, the CDR3 is TGTGCCAGCAGCCTCCCGGCGGACACCGGGGAGCTGTTTTTT. It is translated as CASSLPADTGELFF.

The rearrangement uses TRBV24-1 and TRBJ1-1; 8 bases agree with TRBD1. V lost 2 bases to trimming and J lost 12 bases; unmatched junction nucleotides: 10. Germline CDR1 is KGHDR and CDR2 is SFDVKD. The CDR3 covers 14 residues. CDR3 sequence reads: CATSDSRQGAFSFF. DNA of the CDR3: TGTGCCACCAGTGATTCCCGCCAGGGGGCGTTTTCTTTCTTT.